The clone carrying this T cell receptor (beta chain) appeared once. Its matching antigen is unknown. These data come from a study of CD8 T cells in ankylosing spondylitis. The authors made TCR beta libraries by quantitative 5'-RACE with molecular barcodes. MiXCR, run by TCRdb on the 5' RACE reads, gives a single entry per CDR3 protein. The sample has about 160,000 distinct CDR3 sequences; under 45% are singletons. Study-wide points: A TCR beta motif of 7 or 8 highly homologous variants appeared characteristic of ankylosing spondylitis blood. Reactive arthritis synovial fluid and blood previously showed some of these motif variants.

The CDR3 is 14 amino acids. The germline CDR1 and CDR2 sequences are SGHVS and FNYEAQ. Trimming removed 5 bases at V and 0 bases at J, with 11 bases between. The gene calls are TRBV7-6 and TRBJ2-7; no firm D call. This TCR derives from a male donor with ankylosing spondylitis. The sample taken for sequencing was synovial fluid, either unsorted or a sorted T cell fraction (not recorded which). CDR3: CASSRIGRSYEQYF. The CDR3, as DNA: TGTGCCAGCAGCCGAATAGGTCGCTCCTACGAGCAGTACTTC.